A single sample is the source of the 13 T cell receptor beta chains below, sequenced in a study of cytomegalovirus exposure and HLA in healthy donors. The PCR made use of 60 Vbeta and 13 Jbeta primers. Clones were read by immunoSEQ multiplex PCR, and TCRdb kept only the in-frame ones, dropping some. The sample has about 120,000 clones; around 80% are singletons. The specimen was PBMCs. These receptors were obtained from a woman between 50 and 59 years old in good health and CMV-seropositive.

The V call is TRBV20-1, the J call TRBJ1-5; no clear D gene. Germline loops: CDR1 DFQATT, CDR2 SNEGSKA (reference sequence). The CDR3 covers 11 residues. V dropped 3 bases and J dropped 6 bases, with 6 bases sitting between them. The CDR3 DNA is TGCAGTGCTAGGGGAGGTCAGCCCCAGCATTTT. Amino acids: CSARGGQPQHF.

V and J are TRBV4-1 and TRBJ1-1; D uncertain. The CDR3 runs 13 residues. Germline values: CDR1 MGHRA, CDR2 YSYEKL. V lost 6 bases and J 3 bases, leaving 11 bases between the germline ends. The chain's CDR3 is CASRGQSYTEAFF. The CDR3 region has the DNA TGCGCCAGCAGGGGCCAGTCCTACACTGAAGCTTTCTTT.

This clone appeared a few times. This sequence joins TRBV10-2 and TRBJ1-5; tentative D call: TRBD1 (5 bases). The V end lost 6 bases, the J end lost 2 bases, and 17 bases lay between the germline ends. This CDR3 has 16 residues. CDR1 and CDR2 (germline): WSHSY, SAAADI. The CDR3 DNA reads as TGCGCCAGCAGCGCCCGCATTGTACAGGGCAATCAGCCCCAGCATTTT. Amino acid sequence: CASSARIVQGNQPQHF.

This sequence joins TRBV7-9 and TRBJ2-7, with D possibly matching TRBD1 (9 bases). Germline V gene data show CDR1 as SEHNR and CDR2 as FQNEAQ (reference sequence). The CDR3 spans 15 residues. Trimming shortened V by 5 bases and J by 5 bases, and 19 bases separated the two germline ends. The CDR3 DNA sequence: TGTGCCAGCAGCCCGGGGGGGACAGGGACCCACGAGCAGTACTTC. This gives the protein CASSPGGTGTHEQYF.

This chain uses TRBV27 with TRBJ1-1; 7 positions match TRBD1. CDR1 is MNHEY and CDR2 is SMNVEV in the germline V gene (reference sequence). Trimming removed 6 bases from V and 5 bases from J; junction bases left unmatched: 6. This CDR3 region has 13 residues. CDR3 sequence reads: CASSFRGWTEAFF. In nucleotides, the CDR3 is TGTGCCAGCAGCTTCAGGGGGTGGACTGAAGCTTTCTTT.

The chain combines TRBV7-6 with TRBJ2-7; 7 nucleotides match TRBD1. With 1 base clipped from V and 6 bases from J, the junction kept 6 bases outside the gene matches. The CDR3 is 14 residues long. Germline-derived CDR1 and CDR2 are SGHVS and FNYEAQ. For the CDR3, the DNA is TGTGCCAGCAGCTTAGAGGGGGCGCAGGTCGAGCAGTACTTC. Translation gives CASSLEGAQVEQYF.

The chain recombines TRBV6-5 with TRBJ1-6; D is perhaps TRBD1 (5 bases). V lost 0 bases and J 15 bases, leaving 9 bases between the germline ends. The CDR3 totals 12 residues. CDR1 MNHEY and CDR2 SVGAGI come from the germline V gene. CDR3 sequence: CASSYSRQHLHF. CDR3 nucleotide sequence: TGTGCCAGCAGTTACTCGAGACAGCACCTCCACTTT.

This clone has just a few counts. J is TRBJ1-1 and V is TRBV25-1; no reliable D call. Germline CDR1 reads MGHDK; CDR2 reads SYGVNS. The CDR3 runs to 12 residues. Trimming removed 4 bases at V and 6 bases at J, with 9 bases between. Written as DNA, the CDR3 is TGTGCCAGCAGTGTCTCGAGATCTGAAGCTTTCTTT. Translation: CASSVSRSEAFF.

This clone was counted a few times. The chain recombines TRBV18 with TRBJ2-7; D gene ambiguous. Germline V gene sequence: CDR1 KGHSH, CDR2 LQKENI. This CDR3 is 12 amino acids long. V shed 5 bases and J shed 1 base, with 6 bases lying between them. CDR3 DNA sequence: TGTGCCAGCTCATCCCTTTCCTACGAGCAGTACTTC. Protein sequence: CASSSLSYEQYF.

The chain employs TRBV20-1 and TRBJ2-1; D is ambiguous. This CDR3 is built from 11 residues. Germline V gene data show CDR1 as DFQATT and CDR2 as SNEGSKA (reference sequence). CDR3 loop: CSIRAYNEQFF. CDR3 coding DNA: TGCAGCATCCGCGCCTACAATGAGCAGTTCTTC.

This clone was counted only a few times. A junction end diverges from the germline sequence, so it may reflect a read error. The rearrangement uses TRBV5-1 and TRBJ1-5; 8 positions agree with TRBD1. There are 15 residues in the CDR3. The germline V gene has CDR1 SGHRS and CDR2 YFSETQ. For the CDR3, the DNA is TGCGCCAGCAGCTTGGGAGCAGGGGGCAACCAGCCCCAGCATTTT. Translating it yields CASSLGAGGNQPQHF.

This sequence joins TRBV29-1 and TRBJ2-3; 7 nucleotides agree with TRBD2. V was clipped by 3 bases and J by 4 bases; unmatched bases: 7. The V gene's germline CDR1 is SQVTM and CDR2 ANQGSEA. This CDR3 has 14 residues. CDR3 bases: TGCAGCGTTGAGGGCGGGAGCGGGGCAGATACGCAGTATTTT. This codes for CSVEGGSGADTQYF.

This clone has at least ten counts. V is TRBV29-1 and J is TRBJ2-2; 10 nucleotides match TRBD1. The ends lost 5 bases at V and 0 bases at J; junction bases unmatched: 3. This CDR3 is 15 amino acids long. The V gene's germline CDR1 is SQVTM and CDR2 ANQGSEA. CDR3 loop: CSVSGTGANTGELFF. DNA for the CDR3: TGCAGCGTTTCCGGGACAGGGGCGAACACCGGGGAGCTGTTTTTT.